This entry features one TCR beta chain sequence. What it recognizes is unknown. Unique molecular identifiers (one per individual cDNA molecule) were attached. TCRdb re-called the 5' RACE reads through MiXCR, storing one row per CDR3 protein. The table lists some 110,000 distinct CDR3 sequences, about 15% of them singletons. Germline CDR1 SQVTM, CDR2 ANQGSEA. The CDR3 loop spans 10 amino acids. Between the trimmed V and J ends, which lost 5 bases and 7 bases, there was a span of 8 bases. The data belong to a study of early T cells in non-severe SARS-CoV-2 infection. Study-wide points: Lookups in VDJdb leaned toward anti-spike CD8 responses and missed private and CD4 specificities.

This TCR was sampled from an adult who was a healthcare worker with PCR-confirmed SARS-CoV-2 infection or an uninfected control (not recorded which). Source material: whole blood. The chain has TRBV29-1 and TRBJ2-5; D ambiguous. In DNA form, the CDR3 reads TGCAGCGTTTTTACGGGGACCCAGTACTTC. This codes for CSVFTGTQYF.